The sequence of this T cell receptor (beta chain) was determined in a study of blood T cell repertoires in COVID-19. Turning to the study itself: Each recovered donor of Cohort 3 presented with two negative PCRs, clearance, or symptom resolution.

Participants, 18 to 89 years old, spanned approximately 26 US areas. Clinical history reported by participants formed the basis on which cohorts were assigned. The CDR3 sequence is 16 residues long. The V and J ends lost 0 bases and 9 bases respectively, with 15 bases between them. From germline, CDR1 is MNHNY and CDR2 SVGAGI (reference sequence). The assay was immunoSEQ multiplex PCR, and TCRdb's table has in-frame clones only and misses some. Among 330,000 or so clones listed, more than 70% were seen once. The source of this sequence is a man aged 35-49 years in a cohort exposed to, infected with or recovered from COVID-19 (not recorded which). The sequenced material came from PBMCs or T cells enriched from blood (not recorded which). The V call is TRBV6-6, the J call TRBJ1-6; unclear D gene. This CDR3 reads CASSYSREAAGSPLHF. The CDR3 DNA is TGTGCCAGCAGTTACTCGAGGGAGGCCGCCGGTTCACCCCTCCACTTT.